Sequencing of this T cell receptor beta chain was carried out in a study of cytomegalovirus exposure and HLA in healthy donors. At the level of the study: About 85 million unique TCRs from HLA-typed donors were held in an early release of data.

Per the germline V gene, CDR1 is SGHVS and CDR2 is FQNEAQ. This CDR3 has 11 amino acids. The V and J ends lost 5 bases and 3 bases respectively, with 5 bases between them. On this clone itself: Antigen: not known.

General study results and limits: Common viral pathogens were later found to be apparently linked to several of the most significant clusters. 87-base-pair reads could not separate some V segments, including TRBV6-2 and TRBV6-3.

Donors had nominal health at sampling but likely had unrecorded immune exposures. Primers included in the PCR were 60 Vbeta and 13 Jbeta primers. Profiled with immunoSEQ multiplex PCR; TCRdb holds only in-frame clones, not every one. The data contain over 75,000 clones, about 80% of them seen just once; the ten biggest clones take up 4.5% to 7%. The sequence was obtained from a female donor in good health and CMV-seronegative. Sequenced material: PBMCs. The chain combines TRBV7-8 with TRBJ2-7; D is unresolved. CDR3 coding DNA: TGTGCCAGCAGCCCAAACTACGAGCAGTACTTC. As protein: CASSPNYEQYF.